This is a list of T cell receptor beta chains from one sample in a study of beta chain features in type 1 diabetes. Libraries were prepared by immunoSEQ multiplex PCR; TCRdb keeps only in-frame clonotypes and omits some of them. The sample gives 250,000 to 300,000 clones, roughly 8% of which show up once; 1% is in the top ten. Sequencing was done on a sample of central memory CD4+ T cells from blood. The receptors shown here come from a woman aged 18-29 years in good health. The CDR3 runs from the conserved cysteine through the conserved F or W. The D gene is left open where the match is weak. The listing skips clone size in some rows; elsewhere it reads once, few, many or a size class.

clone_size,d_call,j_call,v_call,cdr3_aa,cdr3_nt
.,.,TRBJ2-5,TRBV14,CASSQWSGFQETQYF,TGTGCCAGCAGCCAGTGGAGCGGGTTCCAAGAGACCCAGTACTTC
many,.,TRBJ2-3,TRBV10-3,CAISESTDTQYF,TGTGCCATCAGCGAAAGCACAGATACGCAGTATTTT
.,TRBD1,TRBJ1-5,TRBV5-4,CASSRQGELQPQHF,TGTGCCAGCAGCCGACAGGGAGAACTTCAGCCCCAGCATTTT
.,TRBD1,TRBJ1-2,TRBV6-1,CASSVGQGSYGYTF,TGTGCCAGCAGTGTGGGACAGGGTTCCTATGGCTACACCTTC
few,TRBD2,TRBJ2-3,TRBV7-9,CASSLTGGPHTQYF,TGTGCCAGCAGCTTAACGGGAGGGCCGCATACGCAGTATTTT
few,TRBD2,TRBJ2-3,TRBV5-4,CASSPRTSGGATDTQYF,TGTGCCAGCAGCCCCCGGACTAGCGGGGGGGCAACGGATACGCAGTATTTT
.,.,TRBJ2-3,TRBV7-2,CASSLAGTQSTGTQYF,TGTGCCAGCAGCTTAGCGGGGACACAGTCAACCGGTACGCAGTATTTT
.,TRBD2,TRBJ2-4,TRBV7-6,CASSERRGLADKNIQYF,TGTGCCAGCAGCGAACGCCGGGGACTAGCCGACAAAAACATTCAGTACTTC
.,TRBD2,TRBJ2-5,TRBV7-8,CASSWTSGTEETQYF,TGTGCCAGCAGCTGGACTAGCGGGACCGAAGAGACCCAGTACTTC
few,.,TRBJ2-1,TRBV10-3,CATSVERGEQFF,TGTGCCACATCGGTGGAAAGAGGGGAGCAGTTCTTC
.,TRBD2,TRBJ2-7,TRBV5-6,CASRTGLAGFEQYF,TGTGCCAGCAGGACGGGACTAGCGGGATTCGAGCAGTACTTC
few,.,TRBJ2-3,TRBV7-2,CASSFGHEDTQYF,TGTGCCAGCAGCTTTGGGCATGAAGATACGCAGTATTTT
.,.,TRBJ2-3,TRBV11-2,CASSLTRRGGYF,TGTGCCAGCAGCCTTACTAGGAGAGGGGGATATTTT
.,.,TRBJ2-1,TRBV5-5,CASIQGLSTYNEQFF,TGTGCCAGCATACAAGGACTCTCGACATACAATGAGCAGTTCTTC
.,TRBD2,TRBJ2-1,TRBV2,CASELAGGMSEQFF,TGTGCCAGCGAACTAGCGGGGGGGATGAGTGAGCAGTTCTTC
.,.,TRBJ1-1,TRBV7-9,CASEQATYTEAFF,TGTGCCAGCGAGCAGGCAACTTACACTGAAGCTTTCTTT
many,.,TRBJ1-1,TRBV29-1,CSVGQMNTEAFF,TGCAGCGTTGGACAGATGAACACTGAAGCTTTCTTT
.,.,TRBJ2-3,TRBV7-9,CASSSRRGPGLGDTQYF,TGTGCCAGCAGCTCCCGGAGGGGGCCGGGGTTAGGAGATACGCAGTATTTT
few,.,TRBJ1-3,TRBV5-6,CASSLAGSSGNTIYF,TGTGCCAGCAGCTTGGCGGGTTCTAGTGGAAACACCATATATTTT
.,.,TRBJ2-7,TRBV18,CASSPSGNHYEQYF,TGTGCCAGCTCCCCCTCCGGGAACCACTACGAGCAGTACTTC
.,TRBD1,TRBJ1-5,TRBV18,CASSPLTGDQPQHF,TGTGCCAGCTCACCACTGACAGGGGATCAGCCCCAGCATTTT
few,TRBD1,TRBJ2-1,TRBV6-5,CASSSGQASYNEQFF,TGTGCCAGCAGTAGCGGACAGGCCTCCTACAATGAGCAGTTCTTC
.,.,TRBJ1-5,TRBV7-8,CASSPPGVQPQHF,TGTGCCAGCAGCCCCCCCGGGGTTCAGCCCCAGCATTTT
few,.,TRBJ1-5,TRBV19,CASSPRARDQPQHF,TGTGCCAGTAGCCCCCGGGCCCGAGATCAGCCCCAGCATTTT
.,.,TRBJ2-2,TRBV25-1,CASSEHRLEPTGELFF,TGTGCCAGCAGTGAACACAGACTAGAGCCCACCGGGGAGCTGTTTTTT
many,.,TRBJ2-3,TRBV5-4,CASSRSGDLADTQYF,TGTGCCAGCAGCCGGTCGGGAGACCTAGCAGATACGCAGTATTTT
.,TRBD1,TRBJ1-4,TRBV6-5,CASSWDRSNEKLFF,TGTGCCAGCAGTTGGGACAGAAGTAATGAAAAACTGTTTTTT
.,.,TRBJ1-6,TRBV7-9,CASSSTGTNNSPLHF,TGTGCCAGCAGCTCAACAGGGACCAACAATTCACCCCTCCACTTT
.,.,TRBJ1-1,TRBV25-1,CASSEWGGNTEAFF,TGTGCCAGCAGTGAATGGGGGGGGAACACTGAAGCTTTCTTT
few,.,TRBJ2-2,TRBV5-6,CASSLVTFYTGELFF,TGTGCCAGCAGCTTGGTTACCTTCTACACCGGGGAGCTGTTTTTT
few,.,TRBJ1-2,TRBV7-2,CASSLAPGLPRDGYTF,TGTGCCAGCAGCTTAGCGCCAGGCCTCCCCAGGGATGGCTACACCTTC